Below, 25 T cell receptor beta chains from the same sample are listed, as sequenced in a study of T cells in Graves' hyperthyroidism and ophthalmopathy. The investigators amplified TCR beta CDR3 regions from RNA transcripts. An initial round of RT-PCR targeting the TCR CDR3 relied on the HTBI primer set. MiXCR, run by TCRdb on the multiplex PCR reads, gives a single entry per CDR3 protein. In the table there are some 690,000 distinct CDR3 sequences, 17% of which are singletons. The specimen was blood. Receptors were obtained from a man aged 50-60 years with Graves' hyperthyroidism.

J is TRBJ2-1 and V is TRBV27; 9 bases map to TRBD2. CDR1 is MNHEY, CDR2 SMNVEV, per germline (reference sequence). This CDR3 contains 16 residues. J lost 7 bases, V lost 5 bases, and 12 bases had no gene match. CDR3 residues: CASSPPGTSRFNEQFF. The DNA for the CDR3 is TGTGCCAGCAGTCCCCCCGGGACTAGCAGATTTAATGAGCAGTTCTTC.

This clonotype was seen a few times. CDR3 sequence: CASSYQQGQNEKLFF. The CDR3 coding sequence is TGTGCCAGCAGTTACCAACAGGGGCAAAATGAAAAACTGTTTTTT. The chain has TRBV6-6 and TRBJ1-4, with 7 bases aligning to TRBD1. Germline V gives CDR1 MNHNY, CDR2 SVGAGI (reference sequence). The ends lost 2 bases at V and 5 bases at J; junction bases unmatched: 5. CDR3 length: 15 residues.

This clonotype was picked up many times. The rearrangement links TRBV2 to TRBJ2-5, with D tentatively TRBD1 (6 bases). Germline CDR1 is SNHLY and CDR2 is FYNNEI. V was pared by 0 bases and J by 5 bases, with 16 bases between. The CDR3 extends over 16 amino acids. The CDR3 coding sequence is TGTGCCAGCAGTGAAGCCCCCCACCAGGGGCGGGAGACCCAGTACTTC. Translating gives CASSEAPHQGRETQYF.

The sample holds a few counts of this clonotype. The chain's CDR3 is CASSLRAGSSEQYF. CDR3 coding DNA: TGTGCCAGCAGTTTACGGGCAGGGTCGAGCGAGCAGTACTTC. The rearrangement links TRBV27 to TRBJ2-7, with D possibly matching TRBD1 (5 bases). V lost 2 bases to trimming and J lost 6 bases, with 14 bases between them. The CDR3 is 14 residues long. Germline V gene sequence: CDR1 MNHEY, CDR2 SMNVEV (reference sequence).

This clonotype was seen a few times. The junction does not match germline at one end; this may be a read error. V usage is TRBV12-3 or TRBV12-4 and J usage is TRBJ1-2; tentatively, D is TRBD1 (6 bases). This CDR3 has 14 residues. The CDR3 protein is CASTPMRGLYDYTF. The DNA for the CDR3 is TGTGCCAGCACCCCGATGCGGGGGCTCTATGACTACACCTTC.

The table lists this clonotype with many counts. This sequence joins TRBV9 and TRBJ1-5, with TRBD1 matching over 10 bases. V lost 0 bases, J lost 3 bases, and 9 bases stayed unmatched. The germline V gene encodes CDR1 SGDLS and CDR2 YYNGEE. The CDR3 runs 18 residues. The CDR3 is CASSVAGDRGHINQPQHF. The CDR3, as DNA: TGTGCCAGCAGCGTAGCTGGAGACAGGGGGCATATCAATCAGCCCCAGCATTTT. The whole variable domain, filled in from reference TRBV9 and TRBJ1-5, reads DSGVTQTPKHLITATGQRVTLRCSPRSGDLSVYWYQQSLDQGLQFLIQYYNGEERAKGNILERFSAQQFPDLHSELNLSSLELGDSALYFCASSVAGDRGHINQPQHFGDGTRLSIL.

The CDR3 nucleotides are TGTGCCAGCAGCTCCACAGGGGACGCCCACACCGGGGAGCTGTTTTTT. This gives the protein CASSSTGDAHTGELFF. V is TRBV13 and J is TRBJ2-2, with 7 bases aligning to TRBD1. From germline, CDR1 is PRHDT and CDR2 FYEKMQ (reference sequence). The CDR3 is 16 residues long. Germline trimming cut 4 bases from V and 3 bases from J; bases unmatched to any gene: 8.

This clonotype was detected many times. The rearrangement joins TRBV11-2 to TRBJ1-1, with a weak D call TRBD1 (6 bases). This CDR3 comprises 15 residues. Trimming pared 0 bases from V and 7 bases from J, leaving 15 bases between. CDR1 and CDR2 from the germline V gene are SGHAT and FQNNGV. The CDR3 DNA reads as TGTGCCAGCAGCTTAGATGAACAGGGTTTCAATGAAGCTTTCTTT. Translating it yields CASSLDEQGFNEAFF.

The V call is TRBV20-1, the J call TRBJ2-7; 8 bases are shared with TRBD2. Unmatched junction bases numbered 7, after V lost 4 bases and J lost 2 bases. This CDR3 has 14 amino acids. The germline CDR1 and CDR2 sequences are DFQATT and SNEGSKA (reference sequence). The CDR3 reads CSATLAGYTYEQYF. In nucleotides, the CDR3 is TGCAGTGCTACCCTAGCGGGCTATACCTACGAGCAGTACTTC.

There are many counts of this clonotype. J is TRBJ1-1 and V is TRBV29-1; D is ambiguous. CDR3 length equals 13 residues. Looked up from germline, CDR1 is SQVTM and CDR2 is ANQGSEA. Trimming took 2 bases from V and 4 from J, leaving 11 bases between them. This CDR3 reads CSVEPGWSTEAFF. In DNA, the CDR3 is TGCAGCGTTGAACCGGGGTGGAGCACTGAAGCTTTCTTT.

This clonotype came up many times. The CDR3 spells CASSTRTSGRSWGTQYF. The CDR3, as DNA: TGTGCCAGCAGTACAAGGACTAGCGGGAGATCATGGGGTACGCAGTATTTT. This chain links TRBV28 with TRBJ2-3, with 13 bases matching TRBD2. Germline trimming cut 5 bases from V and 8 bases from J; bases unmatched to any gene: 13. CDR3 length: 17 residues. Germline values: CDR1 MDHEN, CDR2 SYDVKM.

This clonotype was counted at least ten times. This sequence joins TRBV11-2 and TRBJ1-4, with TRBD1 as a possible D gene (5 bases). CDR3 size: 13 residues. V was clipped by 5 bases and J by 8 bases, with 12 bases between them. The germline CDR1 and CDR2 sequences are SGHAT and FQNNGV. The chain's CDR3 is CASSTQWGEKLFF. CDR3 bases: TGTGCCAGCAGCACCCAGTGGGGGGAAAAACTGTTTTTT.

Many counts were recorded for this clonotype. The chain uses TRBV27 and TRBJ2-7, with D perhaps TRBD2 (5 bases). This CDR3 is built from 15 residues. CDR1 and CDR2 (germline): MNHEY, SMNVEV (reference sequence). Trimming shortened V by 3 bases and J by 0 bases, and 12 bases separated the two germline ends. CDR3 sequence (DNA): TGTGCCAGCAGTTTTTTTCTGGGGAGCTCCTACGAGCAGTACTTC. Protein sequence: CASSFFLGSSYEQYF.

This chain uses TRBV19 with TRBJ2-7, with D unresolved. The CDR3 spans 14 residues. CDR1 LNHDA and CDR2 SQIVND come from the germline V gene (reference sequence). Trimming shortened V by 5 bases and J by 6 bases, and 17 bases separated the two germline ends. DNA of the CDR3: TGTGCCAGTAGTCCGAGGACGTCGCGGCTCGAGCAGTACTTC. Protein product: CASSPRTSRLEQYF.

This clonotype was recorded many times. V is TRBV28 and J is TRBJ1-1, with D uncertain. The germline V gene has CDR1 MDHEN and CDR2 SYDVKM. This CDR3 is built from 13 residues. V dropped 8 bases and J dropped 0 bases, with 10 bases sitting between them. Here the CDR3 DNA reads TGTGCCAGCCGAATAGGAGTGAACACTGAAGCTTTCTTT. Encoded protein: CASRIGVNTEAFF.

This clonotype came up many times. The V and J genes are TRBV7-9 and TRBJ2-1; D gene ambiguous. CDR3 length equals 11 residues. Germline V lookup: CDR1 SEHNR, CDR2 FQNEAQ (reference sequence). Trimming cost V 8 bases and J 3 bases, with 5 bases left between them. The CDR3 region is CASGIYNEQFF. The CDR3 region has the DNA TGTGCCAGCGGGATCTACAATGAGCAGTTCTTC.

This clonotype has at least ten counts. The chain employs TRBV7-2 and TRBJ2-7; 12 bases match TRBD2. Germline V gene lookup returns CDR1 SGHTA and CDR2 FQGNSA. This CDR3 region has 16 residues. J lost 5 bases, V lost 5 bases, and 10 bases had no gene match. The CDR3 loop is CASSQLTSGSVDEQYF. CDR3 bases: TGTGCCAGCAGCCAACTGACTAGCGGGAGTGTGGACGAGCAGTACTTC. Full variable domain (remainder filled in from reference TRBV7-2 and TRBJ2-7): GAGVSQSPSNKVTEKGKDVELRCDPISGHTALYWYRQSLGQGLEFLIYFQGNSAPDKSGLPSDRFSAERTGGSVSTLTIQRTQQEDSAVYLCASSQLTSGSVDEQYFGPGTRLTVT.

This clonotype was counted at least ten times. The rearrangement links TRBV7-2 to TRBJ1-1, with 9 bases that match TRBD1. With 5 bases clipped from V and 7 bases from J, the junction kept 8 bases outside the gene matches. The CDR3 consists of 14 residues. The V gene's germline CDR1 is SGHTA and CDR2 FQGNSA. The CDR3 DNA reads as TGTGCCAGCAGCCCGGGGACAGGGTTGAGTGAAGCTTTCTTT. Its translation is CASSPGTGLSEAFF.

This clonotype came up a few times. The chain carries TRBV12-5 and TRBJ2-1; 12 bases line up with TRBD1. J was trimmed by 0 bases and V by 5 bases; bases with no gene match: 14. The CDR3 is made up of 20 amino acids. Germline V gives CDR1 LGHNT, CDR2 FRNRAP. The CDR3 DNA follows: TGTGCTAGTGGTCCGCCTGGGGGACAGGGGGCGCGGGGCTCCTACAATGAGCAGTTCTTC. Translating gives CASGPPGGQGARGSYNEQFF.

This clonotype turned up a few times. The CDR3 nucleotides are TGTGCCAGTACTAAAGAACAGGGATACGAGCAGTACTTC. Translation: CASTKEQGYEQYF. The chain is built from TRBV19 and TRBJ2-7; tentative D call: TRBD1 (6 bases). V dropped 7 bases and J dropped 4 bases, with 14 bases sitting between them. The CDR3 extends over 13 amino acids. Germline V CDR1 and CDR2: LNHDA, SQIVND (reference sequence).

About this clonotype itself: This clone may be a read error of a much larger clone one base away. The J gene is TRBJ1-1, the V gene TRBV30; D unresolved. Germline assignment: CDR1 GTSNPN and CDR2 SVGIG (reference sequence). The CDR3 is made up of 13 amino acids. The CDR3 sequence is CAWGVAWSTEAFF. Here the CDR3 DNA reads TGTGCCTGGGGTGTAGCTTGGAGCACTGAAGCTTTCTTT. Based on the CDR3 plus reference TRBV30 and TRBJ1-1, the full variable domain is SQTIHQWPATLVQPVGSPLSLECTVEGTSNPNLYWYRQAAGRGLQLLFYSVGIGQISSEVPQNLSASRPQDRQFILSSKKLLLSDSGFYLCAWGVAWSTEAFFGQGTRLTVV.

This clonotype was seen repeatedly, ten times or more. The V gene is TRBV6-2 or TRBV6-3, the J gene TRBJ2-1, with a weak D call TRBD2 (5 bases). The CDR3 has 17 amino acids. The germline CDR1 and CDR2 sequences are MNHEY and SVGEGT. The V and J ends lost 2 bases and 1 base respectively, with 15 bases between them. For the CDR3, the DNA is TGTGCCAGCAGTTACACTAGATTACAGCGATCCTACAATGAGCAGTTCTTC. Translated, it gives CASSYTRLQRSYNEQFF.

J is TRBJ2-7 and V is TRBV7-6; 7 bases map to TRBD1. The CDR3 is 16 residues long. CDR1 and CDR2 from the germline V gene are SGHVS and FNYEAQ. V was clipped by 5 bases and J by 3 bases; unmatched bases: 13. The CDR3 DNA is TGTGCCAGCAGCCCTGAGTTCGGGACAGAGTTCTACGAGCAGTACTTC. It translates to CASSPEFGTEFYEQYF.

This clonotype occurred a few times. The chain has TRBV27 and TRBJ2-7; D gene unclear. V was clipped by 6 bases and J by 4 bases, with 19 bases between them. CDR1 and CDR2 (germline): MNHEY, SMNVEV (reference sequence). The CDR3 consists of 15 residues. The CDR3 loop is CASRSRPDLRYEQYF. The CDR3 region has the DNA TGTGCCAGCAGATCTAGGCCCGACCTCCGTTACGAGCAGTACTTC.

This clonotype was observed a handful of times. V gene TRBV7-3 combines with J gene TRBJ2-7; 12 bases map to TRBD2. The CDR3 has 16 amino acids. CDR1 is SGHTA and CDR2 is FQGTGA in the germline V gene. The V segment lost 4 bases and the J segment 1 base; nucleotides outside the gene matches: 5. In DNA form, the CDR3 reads TGTGCCAGCAGCTCAGATGGGACTAGCGGGTCCTACGAGCAGTACTTC. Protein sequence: CASSSDGTSGSYEQYF.